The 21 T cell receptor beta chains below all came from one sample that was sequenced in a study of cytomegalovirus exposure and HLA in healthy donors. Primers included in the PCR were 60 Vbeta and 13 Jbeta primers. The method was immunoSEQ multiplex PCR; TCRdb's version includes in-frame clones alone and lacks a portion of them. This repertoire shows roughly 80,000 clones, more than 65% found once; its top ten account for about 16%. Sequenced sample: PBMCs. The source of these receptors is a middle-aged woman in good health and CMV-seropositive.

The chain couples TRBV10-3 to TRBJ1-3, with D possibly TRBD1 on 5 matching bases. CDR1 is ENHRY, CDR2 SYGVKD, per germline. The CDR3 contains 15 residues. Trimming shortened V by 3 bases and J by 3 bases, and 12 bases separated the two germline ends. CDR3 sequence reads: CAISDPGSLGNTIYF. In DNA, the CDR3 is TGTGCCATCAGTGACCCAGGGTCCCTTGGAAACACCATATATTTT.

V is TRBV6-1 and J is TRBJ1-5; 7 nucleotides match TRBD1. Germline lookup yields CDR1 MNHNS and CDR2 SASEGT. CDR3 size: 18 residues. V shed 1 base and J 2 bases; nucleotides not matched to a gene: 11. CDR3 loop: CASSEEGQGVSGNQPQHF. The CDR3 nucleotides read TGTGCCAGCAGTGAAGAGGGTCAGGGGGTCTCGGGCAATCAGCCCCAGCATTTT.

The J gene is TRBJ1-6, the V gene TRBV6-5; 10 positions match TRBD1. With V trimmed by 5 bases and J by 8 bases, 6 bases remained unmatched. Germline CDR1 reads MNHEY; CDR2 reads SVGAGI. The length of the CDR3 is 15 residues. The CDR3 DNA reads TGTGCCAGCAGTCCCTCCGGGACAGGGGATTCACCCCTCCACTTT. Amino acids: CASSPSGTGDSPLHF.

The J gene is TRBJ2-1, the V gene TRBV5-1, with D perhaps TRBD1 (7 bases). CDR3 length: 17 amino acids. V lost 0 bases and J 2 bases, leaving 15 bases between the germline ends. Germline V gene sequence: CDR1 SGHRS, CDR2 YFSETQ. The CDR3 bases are TGCGCCAGCAGCTTGGCCTTCGGGGGACAGACCTACAATGAGCAGTTCTTC. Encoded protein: CASSLAFGGQTYNEQFF.

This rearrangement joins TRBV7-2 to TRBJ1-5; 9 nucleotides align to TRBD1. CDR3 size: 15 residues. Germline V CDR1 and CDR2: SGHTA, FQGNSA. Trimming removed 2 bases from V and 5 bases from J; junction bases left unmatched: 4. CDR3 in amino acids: CASSLFRTGDQPQHF. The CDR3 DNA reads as TGTGCCAGCAGCTTATTTAGGACAGGGGATCAGCCCCAGCATTTT.

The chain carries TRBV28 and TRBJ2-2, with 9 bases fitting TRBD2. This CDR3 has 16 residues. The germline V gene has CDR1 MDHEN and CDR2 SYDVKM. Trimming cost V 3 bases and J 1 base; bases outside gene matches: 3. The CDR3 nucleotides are TGTGCCAGCAGTTTTAGCGGGGGAGAGAACACCGGGGAGCTGTTTTTT. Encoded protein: CASSFSGGENTGELFF.

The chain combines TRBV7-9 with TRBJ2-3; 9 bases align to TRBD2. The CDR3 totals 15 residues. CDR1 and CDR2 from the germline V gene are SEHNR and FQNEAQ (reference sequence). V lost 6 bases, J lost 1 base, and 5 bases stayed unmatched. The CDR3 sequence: CASSLRTSGTDTQYF. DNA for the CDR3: TGTGCCAGCAGTTTACGGACTAGCGGCACAGATACGCAGTATTTT.

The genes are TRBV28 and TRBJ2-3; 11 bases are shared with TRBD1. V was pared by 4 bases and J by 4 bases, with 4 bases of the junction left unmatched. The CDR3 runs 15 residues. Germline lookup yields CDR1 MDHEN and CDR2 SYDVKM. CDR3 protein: CASSSPGQGADTQYF. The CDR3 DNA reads TGTGCCAGCAGTTCCCCGGGACAGGGGGCAGATACGCAGTATTTT.

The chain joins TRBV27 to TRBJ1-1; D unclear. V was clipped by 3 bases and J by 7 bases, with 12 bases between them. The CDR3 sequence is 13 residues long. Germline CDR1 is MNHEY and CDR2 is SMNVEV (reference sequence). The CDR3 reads CASSFSGFGEAFF. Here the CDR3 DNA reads TGTGCCAGCAGTTTTTCGGGGTTCGGTGAAGCTTTCTTT.

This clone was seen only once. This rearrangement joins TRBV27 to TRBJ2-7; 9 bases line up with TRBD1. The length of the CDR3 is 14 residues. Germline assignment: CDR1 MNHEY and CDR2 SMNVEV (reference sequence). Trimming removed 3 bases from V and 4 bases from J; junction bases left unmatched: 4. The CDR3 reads CASSFGTGRYEQYF. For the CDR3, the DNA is TGTGCCAGCAGTTTCGGGACAGGGAGATACGAGCAGTACTTC.

The CDR3 here is CASSVNSGGLYEQYF. CDR3 DNA: TGTGCCAGCAGCGTCAATAGCGGGGGGCTTTACGAGCAGTACTTC. The chain uses TRBV9 and TRBJ2-7; TRBD2 agrees at 10 bases. The CDR3 loop spans 15 amino acids. The V segment lost 2 bases and the J segment 4 bases; nucleotides outside the gene matches: 6. The V gene's germline CDR1 is SGDLS and CDR2 YYNGEE.

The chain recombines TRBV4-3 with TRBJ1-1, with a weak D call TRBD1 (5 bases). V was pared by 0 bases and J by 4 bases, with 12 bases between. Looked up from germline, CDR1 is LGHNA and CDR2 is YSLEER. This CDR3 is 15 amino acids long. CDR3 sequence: CASSQDWGRSTEAFF. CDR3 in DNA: TGCGCCAGCAGCCAAGATTGGGGGAGGTCCACTGAAGCTTTCTTT.

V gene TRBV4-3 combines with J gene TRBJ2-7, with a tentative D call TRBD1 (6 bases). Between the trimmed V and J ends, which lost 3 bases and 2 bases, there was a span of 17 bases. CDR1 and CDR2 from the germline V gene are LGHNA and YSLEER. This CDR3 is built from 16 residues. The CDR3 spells CASSQESGARTYEQYF. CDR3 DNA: TGCGCCAGCAGCCAGGAATCAGGGGCGAGAACCTACGAGCAGTACTTC.

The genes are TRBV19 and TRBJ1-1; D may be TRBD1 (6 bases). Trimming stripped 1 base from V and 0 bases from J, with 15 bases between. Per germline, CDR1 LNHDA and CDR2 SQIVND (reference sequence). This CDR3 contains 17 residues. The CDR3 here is CASSIGGTWRLNTEAFF. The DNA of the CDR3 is TGTGCCAGTAGTATAGGGGGGACATGGCGGCTGAACACTGAAGCTTTCTTT.

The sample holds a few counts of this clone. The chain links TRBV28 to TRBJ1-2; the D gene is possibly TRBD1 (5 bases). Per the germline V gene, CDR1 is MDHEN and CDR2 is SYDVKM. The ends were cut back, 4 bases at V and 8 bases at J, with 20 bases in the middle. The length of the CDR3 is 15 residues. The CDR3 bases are TGTGCCAGCAGTTCCACGGACAAGGTGTACAGGGGCTACACCTTC. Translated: CASSSTDKVYRGYTF.

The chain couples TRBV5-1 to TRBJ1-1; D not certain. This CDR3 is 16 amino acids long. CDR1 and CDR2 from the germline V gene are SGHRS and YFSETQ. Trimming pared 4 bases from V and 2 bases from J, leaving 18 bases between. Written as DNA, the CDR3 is TGCGCCAGCAGCCCGCGTGGCCTGGCGGGAAACACTGAAGCTTTCTTT. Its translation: CASSPRGLAGNTEAFF. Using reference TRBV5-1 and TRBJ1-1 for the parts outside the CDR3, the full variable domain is KAGVTQTPRYLIKTRGQQVTLSCSPISGHRSVSWYQQTPGQGLQFLFEYFSETQRNKGNFPGRFSGRQFSNSRSEMNVSTLELGDSALYLCASSPRGLAGNTEAFFGQGTRLTVV.

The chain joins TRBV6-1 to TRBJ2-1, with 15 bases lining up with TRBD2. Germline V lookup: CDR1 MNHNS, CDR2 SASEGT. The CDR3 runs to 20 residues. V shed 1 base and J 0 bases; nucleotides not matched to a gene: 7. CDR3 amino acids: CASSEVRTSGGASSYNEQFF. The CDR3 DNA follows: TGTGCCAGCAGTGAAGTTAGGACTAGCGGGGGGGCGAGCTCCTACAATGAGCAGTTCTTC.

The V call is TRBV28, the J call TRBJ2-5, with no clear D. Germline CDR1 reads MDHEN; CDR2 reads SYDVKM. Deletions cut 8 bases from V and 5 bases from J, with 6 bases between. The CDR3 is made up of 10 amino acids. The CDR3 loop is CASAEETQYF. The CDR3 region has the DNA TGTGCCAGCGCGGAGGAGACCCAGTACTTC. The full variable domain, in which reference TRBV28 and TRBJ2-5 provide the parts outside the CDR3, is DVKVTQSSRYLVKRTGEKVFLECVQDMDHENMFWYRQDPGLGLRLIYFSYDVKMKEKGDIPEGYSVSREKKERFSLILESASTNQTSMYLCASAEETQYFGPGTRLLVL.

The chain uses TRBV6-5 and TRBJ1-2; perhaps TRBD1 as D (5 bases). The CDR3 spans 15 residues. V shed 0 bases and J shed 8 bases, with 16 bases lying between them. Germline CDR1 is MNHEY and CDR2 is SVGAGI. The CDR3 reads CASSYSTGRPGGYTF. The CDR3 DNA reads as TGTGCCAGCAGTTACTCGACGGGGAGGCCAGGGGGCTACACCTTC.

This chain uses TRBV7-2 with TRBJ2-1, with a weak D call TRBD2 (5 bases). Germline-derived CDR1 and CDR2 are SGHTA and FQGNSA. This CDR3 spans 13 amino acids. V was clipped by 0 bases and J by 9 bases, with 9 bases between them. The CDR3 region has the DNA TGTGCCAGCAGCTTAGCCATCAGCGGTGAGCAGTTCTTC. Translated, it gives CASSLAISGEQFF.

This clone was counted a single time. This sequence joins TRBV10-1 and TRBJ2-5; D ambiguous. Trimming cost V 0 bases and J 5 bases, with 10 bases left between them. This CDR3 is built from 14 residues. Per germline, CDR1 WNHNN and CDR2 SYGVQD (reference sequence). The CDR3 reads CASSESSRPETQYF. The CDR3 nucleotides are TGCGCCAGCAGTGAGTCGAGTCGCCCGGAGACCCAGTACTTC.